Shown below are 12 T cell receptor beta chains from a single sample sequenced in a study of T cell responses to AZD1222 COVID-19 vaccine. Measured with immunoSEQ multiplex PCR; TCRdb has only the in-frame clones, and not every one. The sample carries roughly 150,000 clones, over 90% recorded once. This material consisted of peripheral blood, taken 28 days after the second AZD1222 dose. All receptors derive from an adult who received the AZD1222 COVID-19 vaccine.

The V and J genes are TRBV6-5 and TRBJ2-1, with 10 bases identical to TRBD1. Germline CDR1 MNHEY, CDR2 SVGAGI. The V gene end was trimmed by 5 bases and the J gene end by 7 bases; junction bases not matched to a gene: 8. This CDR3 comprises 15 residues. Here the CDR3 DNA reads TGTGCCAGCAGTCGGGACAGGGGTTTATGGAATGAGCAGTTCTTC. Its translation: CASSRDRGLWNEQFF.

The chain has TRBV7-9 and TRBJ1-2; 11 bases are shared with TRBD1. The CDR3 is 14 amino acids. Germline V CDR1 and CDR2: SEHNR, FQNEAQ (reference sequence). With 5 bases clipped from V and 8 bases from J, the junction kept 7 bases outside the gene matches. CDR3 coding DNA: TGTGCCAGCAGCCCGCCGGGACAGGGGGGCGGCTACACCTTC. As protein: CASSPPGQGGGYTF.

The V and J genes are TRBV7-9 and TRBJ1-2; no clear D gene. This CDR3 region has 12 residues. The V and J ends lost 5 bases and 3 bases respectively, with 7 bases between them. Germline V gene sequence: CDR1 SEHNR, CDR2 FQNEAQ (reference sequence). CDR3 sequence (DNA): TGTGCCAGCAGCCCCACATACTATGGCTACACCTTC. It codes for CASSPTYYGYTF.

The rearrangement joins TRBV6-5 to TRBJ1-2; D is possibly TRBD1 (6 bases). Trimming shortened V by 2 bases and J by 5 bases, and 18 bases separated the two germline ends. Germline V gene lookup returns CDR1 MNHEY and CDR2 SVGAGI. CDR3 length: 16 residues. CDR3 protein: CASSYNQHGRGYGYTF. CDR3 bases: TGTGCCAGCAGTTACAACCAGCACGGCAGGGGTTATGGCTACACCTTC.

This chain links TRBV7-9 with TRBJ1-2; weak D call: TRBD1 (5 bases). Trimming stripped 5 bases from V and 3 bases from J, with 13 bases between. The CDR3 has 14 residues. Germline loops: CDR1 SEHNR, CDR2 FQNEAQ (reference sequence). The CDR3 bases are TGTGCCAGCAGCCAGGGAACATCCCACTATGGCTACACCTTC. Amino acids: CASSQGTSHYGYTF.

This chain links TRBV3-1 (or the pseudogene TRBV3-2) with TRBJ1-5; weak D call: TRBD1 (6 bases). V lost 4 bases, J lost 4 bases, and 11 bases lay in between. Germline CDR1 LGHDT, CDR2 YNNKEL (reference sequence). This CDR3 region has 14 residues. The CDR3 loop is CASSPYRENQPQHF. The CDR3 nucleotides read TGTGCCAGCAGCCCTTACAGGGAGAATCAGCCCCAGCATTTT.

The V and J genes are TRBV7-9 and TRBJ1-6; TRBD1 agrees at 7 bases. V lost 5 bases and J lost 14; bases outside the gene matches: 12. CDR1 is SEHNR and CDR2 is FQNEAQ in the germline V gene (reference sequence). This CDR3 comprises 14 residues. The CDR3 DNA reads as TGTGCCAGCAGCCAAGGGGGCACCGACTATACCCTCCACTTT. It codes for CASSQGGTDYTLHF. The variable domain in full, with the rest retrieved from reference TRBV7-9 and TRBJ1-6, is DTGVSQNPRHKITKRGQNVTFRCDPISEHNRLYWYRQTLGQGPEFLTYFQNEAQLEKSRLLSDRFSAERPKGSFSTLEIQRTEQGDSAMYLCASSQGGTDYTLHFGNGTRLTVT.

The chain uses TRBV10-2 and TRBJ1-1; possible D gene TRBD1, 6 bases. This CDR3 region has 15 residues. In germline, CDR1 is WSHSY, CDR2 SAAADI. V shed 5 bases and J shed 3 bases, with 16 bases lying between them. CDR3: CASSLETGGHTEAFF. CDR3 coding DNA: TGCGCCAGCAGTTTAGAGACCGGGGGGCACACTGAAGCTTTCTTT.

The sample holds one count of this clone. The chain is built from TRBV2 and TRBJ1-1, with D perhaps TRBD1 (5 bases). In germline, CDR1 is SNHLY, CDR2 FYNNEI. Trimming cost V 8 bases and J 2 bases, with 6 bases left between them. The CDR3 is 11 residues long. CDR3: CASGGNTEAFF. The CDR3 DNA reads as TGTGCCAGCGGGGGAAACACTGAAGCTTTCTTT.

V and J are TRBV5-5 and TRBJ2-2; 7 nucleotides line up with TRBD2. The J segment lost 5 bases and the V segment lost 3 bases, leaving 1 base of the junction unmatched. CDR3 length: 13 residues. Germline V CDR1 and CDR2: SGHKS, YYEKEE (reference sequence). CDR3 in amino acids: CASSSLATGELFF. The CDR3 DNA reads as TGTGCCAGCAGCTCACTAGCGACCGGGGAGCTGTTTTTT. Based on the CDR3 plus reference TRBV5-5 and TRBJ2-2, the full variable domain is DAGVTQSPTHLIKTRGQQVTLRCSPISGHKSVSWYQQVLGQGPQFIFQYYEKEERGRGNFPDRFSARQFPNYSSELNVNALLLGDSALYLCASSSLATGELFFGEGSRLTVL.

This clone came up a few times. V usage is TRBV11-2 and J usage is TRBJ2-3; D is uncertain. This CDR3 region has 15 residues. V lost 5 bases and J lost 4, with 16 bases in between. CDR1 is SGHAT and CDR2 is FQNNGV in the germline V gene. The CDR3 DNA reads TGTGCCAGCAGCCTCGTTTGGCTGTCGGCAGATACGCAGTATTTT. It encodes CASSLVWLSADTQYF.

The chain uses TRBV6-1 and TRBJ2-7, with TRBD2 identical over 10 bases. The CDR3 runs to 15 residues. The V and J ends lost 6 bases and 2 bases, in that order; junction bases with no gene match: 7. Germline lookup yields CDR1 MNHNS and CDR2 SASEGT. The CDR3 DNA sequence: TGTGCCAGCAGAGCCACTAGCGGGATTACCTACGAGCAGTACTTC. Its translation: CASRATSGITYEQYF.